This T cell receptor (beta chain) was recorded in a study of cytotoxic CD8 clonotypes in ibrutinib-treated CLL. About the research overall: For this cohort, patients were roughly 10 relapsed/refractory and about 14 treatment-naive, while fewer than 18 were IGHV unmutated.

Note on this clone: Its antigen is undetermined.

Germline V lookup: CDR1 MNHEY, CDR2 SMNVEV (reference sequence). This CDR3 is 14 amino acids long. V was pared by 4 bases and J by 1 base, with 8 bases between. Sequencing used immunoSEQ multiplex PCR; TCRdb keeps in-frame clones, though not all of them. Found here are approximately 190,000 clones, roughly 65% of them singletons; the top ten hold about 6.4%. General study results and limits: Starting clonality was above that of age-matched healthy donors and tracked circulating CD8+ T-cell counts.

This TCR came from a human donor with chronic lymphocytic leukemia. Sequencing used PBMCs, obtained after 12 months of ibrutinib treatment. The V gene is TRBV27, the J gene TRBJ1-5, with TRBD1 as a possible D gene (5 bases). In nucleotides, the CDR3 is TGTGCCAGCAGTTGGGGGGGGAGCAATCAGCCCCAGCATTTT. This gives the protein CASSWGGSNQPQHF.